The source of this T cell receptor (beta chain) is a study of T cells expressing NK-cell markers. After re-calling the 5' RACE reads, TCRdb lists one entry per CDR3 protein, DNA absent. This sample contains 300,000 or so distinct CDR3 sequences. Germline CDR1 is SQVTM and CDR2 is ANQGSEA. The CDR3 length is 13 residues. This sequence was found in a woman between 18 and 70 years old in good health. What was sequenced was blood T cells: a sorted CD56 or NKG2C T cell subset, CD4+ or CD8+ T cells, or bulk PBMC T cells (not recorded which). This rearrangement joins TRBV29-1 to TRBJ1-4; the TCRdb D gene call, TRBD1, has no DNA to confirm it. CDR3 protein: CSAVPGPNEKLFF.